This T cell receptor (beta chain) derives from a study of CD8+ T cells in alopecia areata. The sequencing template was cDNA reverse transcribed from extracted RNA. The assay was immunoSEQ multiplex PCR, and TCRdb's table has in-frame clones only and misses some. The sample contains some 180,000 clones, 56% of which appear only once. The V gene lost 0 bases and the J gene lost 5 bases, with 13 bases spanning the gap. The CDR3 spans 14 residues. Germline V gives CDR1 SQVTM, CDR2 ANQGSEA. Sorting of PBMCs yielded the CD4+ and CD8+ T cells. Material: CD8+ T cells sorted from blood. The V call is TRBV29-1, the J call TRBJ2-5; a weak D match, TRBD1 (5 bases). This sequence was found in a human donor in good health. CDR3 amino acids: CSVEDRQHWETQYF. The CDR3 nucleotides are TGCAGCGTTGAAGATCGACAGCACTGGGAGACCCAGTACTTC.